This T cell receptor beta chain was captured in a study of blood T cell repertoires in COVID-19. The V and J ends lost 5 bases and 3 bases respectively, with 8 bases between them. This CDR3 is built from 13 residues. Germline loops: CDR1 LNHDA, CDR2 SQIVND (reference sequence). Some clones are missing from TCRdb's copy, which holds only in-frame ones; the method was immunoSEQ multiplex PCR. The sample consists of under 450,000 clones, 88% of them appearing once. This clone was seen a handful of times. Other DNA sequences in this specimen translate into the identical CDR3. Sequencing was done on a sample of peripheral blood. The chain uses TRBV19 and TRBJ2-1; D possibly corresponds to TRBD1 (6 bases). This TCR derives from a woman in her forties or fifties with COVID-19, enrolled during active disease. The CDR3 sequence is CASSPRGYNEQFF. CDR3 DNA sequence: TGTGCCAGTAGTCCCAGGGGCTACAATGAGCAGTTCTTC.